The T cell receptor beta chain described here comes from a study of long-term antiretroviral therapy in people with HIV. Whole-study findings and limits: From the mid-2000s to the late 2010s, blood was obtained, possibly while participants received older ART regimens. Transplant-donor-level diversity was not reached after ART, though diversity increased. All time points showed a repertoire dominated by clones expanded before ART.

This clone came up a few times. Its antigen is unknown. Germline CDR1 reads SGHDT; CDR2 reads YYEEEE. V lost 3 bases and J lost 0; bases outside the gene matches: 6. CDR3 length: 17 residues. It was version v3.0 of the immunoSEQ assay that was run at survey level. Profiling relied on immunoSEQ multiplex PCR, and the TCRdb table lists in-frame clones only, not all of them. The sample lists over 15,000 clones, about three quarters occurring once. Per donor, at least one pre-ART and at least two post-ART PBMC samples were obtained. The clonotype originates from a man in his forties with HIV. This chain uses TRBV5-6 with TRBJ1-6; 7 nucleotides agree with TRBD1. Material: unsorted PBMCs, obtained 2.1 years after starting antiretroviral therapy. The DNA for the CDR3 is TGTGCCAGCAGCTCAGGACAGGTTAGCTCCTATAATTCACCCCTCCACTTT. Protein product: CASSSGQVSSYNSPLHF.